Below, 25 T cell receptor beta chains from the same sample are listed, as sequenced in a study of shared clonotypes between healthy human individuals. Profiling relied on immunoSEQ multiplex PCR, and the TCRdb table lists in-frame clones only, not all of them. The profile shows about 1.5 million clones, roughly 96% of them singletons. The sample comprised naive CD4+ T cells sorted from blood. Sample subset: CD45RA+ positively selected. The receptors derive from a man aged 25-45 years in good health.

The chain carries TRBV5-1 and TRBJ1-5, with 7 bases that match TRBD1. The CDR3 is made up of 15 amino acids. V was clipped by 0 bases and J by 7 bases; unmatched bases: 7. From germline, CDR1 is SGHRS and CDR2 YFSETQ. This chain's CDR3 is CASSLGVTGAQPQHF. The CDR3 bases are TGCGCCAGCAGCTTGGGGGTCACAGGGGCACAGCCCCAGCATTTT.

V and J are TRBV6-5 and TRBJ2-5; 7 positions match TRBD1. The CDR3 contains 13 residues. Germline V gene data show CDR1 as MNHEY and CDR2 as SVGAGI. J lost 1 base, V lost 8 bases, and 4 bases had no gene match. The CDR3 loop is CASAGTAQETQYF. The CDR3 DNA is TGTGCCAGCGCCGGGACAGCCCAAGAGACCCAGTACTTC.

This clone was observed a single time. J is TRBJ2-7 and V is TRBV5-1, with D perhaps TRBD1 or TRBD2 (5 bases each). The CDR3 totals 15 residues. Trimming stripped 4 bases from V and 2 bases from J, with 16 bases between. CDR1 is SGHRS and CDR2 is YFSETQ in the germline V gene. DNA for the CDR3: TGCGCCAGCAGCACGACCGGGACGAACACCTACGAGCAGTACTTC. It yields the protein CASSTTGTNTYEQYF. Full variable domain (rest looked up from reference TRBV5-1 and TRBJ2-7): KAGVTQTPRYLIKTRGQQVTLSCSPISGHRSVSWYQQTPGQGLQFLFEYFSETQRNKGNFPGRFSGRQFSNSRSEMNVSTLELGDSALYLCASSTTGTNTYEQYFGPGTRLTVT.

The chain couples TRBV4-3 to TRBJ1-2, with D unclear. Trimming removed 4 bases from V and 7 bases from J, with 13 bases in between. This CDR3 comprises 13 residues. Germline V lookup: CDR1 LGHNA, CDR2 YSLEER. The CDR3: CASSLGGRAGYTF. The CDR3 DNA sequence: TGCGCCAGCAGCCTTGGAGGACGTGCTGGCTACACCTTC.

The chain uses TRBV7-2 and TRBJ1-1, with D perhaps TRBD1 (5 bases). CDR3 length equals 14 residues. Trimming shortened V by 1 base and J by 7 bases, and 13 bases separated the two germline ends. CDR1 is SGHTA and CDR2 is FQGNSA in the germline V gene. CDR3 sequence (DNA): TGTGCCAGCAGCTTAGTGTGGGACGCCAGTGAAGCTTTCTTT. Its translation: CASSLVWDASEAFF.

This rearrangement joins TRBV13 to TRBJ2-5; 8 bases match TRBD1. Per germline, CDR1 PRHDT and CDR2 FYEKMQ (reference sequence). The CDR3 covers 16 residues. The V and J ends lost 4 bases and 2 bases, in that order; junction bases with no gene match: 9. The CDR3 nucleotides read TGTGCCAGCAGCTCCCGGGACAGGCGACCTCAAGAGACCCAGTACTTC. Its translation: CASSSRDRRPQETQYF.

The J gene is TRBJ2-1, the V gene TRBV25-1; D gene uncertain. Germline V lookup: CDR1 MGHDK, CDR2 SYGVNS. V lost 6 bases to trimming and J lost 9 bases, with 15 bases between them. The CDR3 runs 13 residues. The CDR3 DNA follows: TGTGCCAGCAGCCTTCTAGTCGGAAGTGAGCAGTTCTTC. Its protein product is CASSLLVGSEQFF.

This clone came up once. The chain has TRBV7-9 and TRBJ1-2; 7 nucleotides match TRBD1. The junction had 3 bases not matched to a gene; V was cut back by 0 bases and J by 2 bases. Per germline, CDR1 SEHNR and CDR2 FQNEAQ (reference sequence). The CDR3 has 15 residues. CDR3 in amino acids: CASSLAQTGNYGYTF. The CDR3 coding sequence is TGTGCCAGCAGCTTAGCCCAGACAGGGAACTATGGCTACACCTTC. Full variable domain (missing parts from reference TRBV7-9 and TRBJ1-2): DTGVSQNPRHKITKRGQNVTFRCDPISEHNRLYWYRQTLGQGPEFLTYFQNEAQLEKSRLLSDRFSAERPKGSFSTLEIQRTEQGDSAMYLCASSLAQTGNYGYTFGSGTRLTVV.

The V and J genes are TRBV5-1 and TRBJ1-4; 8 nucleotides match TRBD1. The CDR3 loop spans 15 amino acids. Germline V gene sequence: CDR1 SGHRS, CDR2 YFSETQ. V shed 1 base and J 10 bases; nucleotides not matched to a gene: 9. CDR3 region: CASSLKLGQVAKLFF. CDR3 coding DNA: TGCGCCAGCAGCTTGAAGCTGGGACAGGTGGCAAAACTGTTTTTT.

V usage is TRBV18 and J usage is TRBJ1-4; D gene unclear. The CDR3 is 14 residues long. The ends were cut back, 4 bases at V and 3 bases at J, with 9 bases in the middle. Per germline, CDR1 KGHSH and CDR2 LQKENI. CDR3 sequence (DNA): TGTGCCAGCTCACTTAAGGAGGCTAATGAAAAACTGTTTTTT. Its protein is CASSLKEANEKLFF.

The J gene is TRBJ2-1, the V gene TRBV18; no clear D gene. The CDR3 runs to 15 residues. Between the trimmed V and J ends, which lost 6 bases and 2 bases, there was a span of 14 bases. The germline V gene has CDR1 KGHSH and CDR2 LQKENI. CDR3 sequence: CASSPLDSTYNEQFF. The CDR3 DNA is TGTGCCAGCTCCCCTCTCGACTCGACCTACAATGAGCAGTTCTTC.

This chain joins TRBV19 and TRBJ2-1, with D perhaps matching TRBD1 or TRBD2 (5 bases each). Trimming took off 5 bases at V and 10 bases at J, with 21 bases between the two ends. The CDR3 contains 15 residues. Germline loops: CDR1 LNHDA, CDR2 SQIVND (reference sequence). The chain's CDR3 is CASSPGFRGVREQFF. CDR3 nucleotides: TGTGCCAGTAGTCCAGGGTTCAGAGGGGTGAGGGAGCAGTTCTTC.

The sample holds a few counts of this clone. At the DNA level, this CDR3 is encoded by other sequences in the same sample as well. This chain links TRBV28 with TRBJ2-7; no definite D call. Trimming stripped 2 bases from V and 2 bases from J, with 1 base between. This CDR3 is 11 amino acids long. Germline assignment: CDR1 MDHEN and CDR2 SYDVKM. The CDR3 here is CASSLTYEQYF. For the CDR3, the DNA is TGTGCCAGCAGTTTAACCTACGAGCAGTACTTC.

This CDR3 is CASSSPGQAGWGVNEQFF. CDR3 nucleotides: TGTGCCAGCAGCTCCCCGGGACAGGCCGGTTGGGGAGTAAATGAGCAGTTCTTC. V is TRBV5-4 and J is TRBJ2-1; 8 positions match TRBD1. The V segment lost 3 bases and the J segment 7 bases; nucleotides outside the gene matches: 18. The CDR3 has 18 residues. Germline V CDR1 and CDR2: SGHNT, YYREEE (reference sequence).

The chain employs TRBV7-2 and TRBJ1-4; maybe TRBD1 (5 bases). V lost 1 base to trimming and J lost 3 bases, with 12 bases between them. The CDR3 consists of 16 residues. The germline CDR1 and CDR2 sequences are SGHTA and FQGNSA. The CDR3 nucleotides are TGTGCCAGCAGCTTAGGGGAGGGGTGGGCTAATGAAAAACTGTTTTTT. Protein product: CASSLGEGWANEKLFF.

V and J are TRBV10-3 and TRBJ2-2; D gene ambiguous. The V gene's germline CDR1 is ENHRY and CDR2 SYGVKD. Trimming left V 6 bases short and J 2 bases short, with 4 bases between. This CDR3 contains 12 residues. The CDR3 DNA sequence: TGTGCCATCAGGGCTAACACCGGGGAGCTGTTTTTT. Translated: CAIRANTGELFF.

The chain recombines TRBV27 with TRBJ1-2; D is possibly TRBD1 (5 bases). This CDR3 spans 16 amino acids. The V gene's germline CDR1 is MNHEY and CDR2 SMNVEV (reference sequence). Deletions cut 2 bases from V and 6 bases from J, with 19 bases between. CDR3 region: CASSLEAGRGRDGYTF. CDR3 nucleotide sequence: TGTGCCAGCAGTTTAGAGGCGGGACGGGGCCGGGATGGCTACACCTTC.

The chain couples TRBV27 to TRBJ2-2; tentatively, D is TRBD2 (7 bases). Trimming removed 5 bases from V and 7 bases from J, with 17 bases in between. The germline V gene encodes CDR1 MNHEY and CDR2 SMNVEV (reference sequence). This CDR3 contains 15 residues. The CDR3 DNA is TGTGCCAGCAGTCTTCGGGGGGCAGCCGTCGGGGAGCTGTTTTTT. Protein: CASSLRGAAVGELFF.

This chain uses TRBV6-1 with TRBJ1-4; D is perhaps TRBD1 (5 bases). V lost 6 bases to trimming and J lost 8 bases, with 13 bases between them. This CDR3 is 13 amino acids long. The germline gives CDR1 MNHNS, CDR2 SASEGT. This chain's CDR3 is CASRPGLQEKLFF. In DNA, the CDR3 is TGTGCCAGCAGACCGGGACTTCAAGAAAAACTGTTTTTT.

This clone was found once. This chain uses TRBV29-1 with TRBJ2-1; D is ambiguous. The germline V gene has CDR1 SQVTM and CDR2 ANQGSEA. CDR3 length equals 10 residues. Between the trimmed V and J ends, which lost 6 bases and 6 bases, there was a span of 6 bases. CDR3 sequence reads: CSVKSNEQFF. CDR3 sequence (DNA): TGCAGCGTCAAGAGCAATGAGCAGTTCTTC.

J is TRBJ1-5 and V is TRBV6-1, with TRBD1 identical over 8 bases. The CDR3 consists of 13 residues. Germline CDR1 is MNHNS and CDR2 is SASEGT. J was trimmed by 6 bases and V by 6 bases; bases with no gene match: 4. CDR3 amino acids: CASRKTGVQPQHF. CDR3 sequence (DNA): TGTGCCAGCAGGAAGACAGGGGTTCAGCCCCAGCATTTT.

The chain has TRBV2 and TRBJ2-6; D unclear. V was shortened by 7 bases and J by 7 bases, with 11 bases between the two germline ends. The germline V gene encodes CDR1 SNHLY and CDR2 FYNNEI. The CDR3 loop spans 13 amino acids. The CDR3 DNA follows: TGTGCCAGCAAGCCGGATAGCGCCAACGTCCTGACTTTC. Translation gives CASKPDSANVLTF.

CDR3 sequence reads: CASLTGTTYTEAFF. The CDR3 nucleotides read TGTGCCAGCTTGACCGGGACCACTTACACTGAAGCTTTCTTT. The rearrangement uses TRBV28 and TRBJ1-1; possible D gene TRBD1, 5 bases. The CDR3 totals 14 residues. Trimming stripped 8 bases from V and 3 bases from J, with 16 bases between. Germline loops: CDR1 MDHEN, CDR2 SYDVKM.

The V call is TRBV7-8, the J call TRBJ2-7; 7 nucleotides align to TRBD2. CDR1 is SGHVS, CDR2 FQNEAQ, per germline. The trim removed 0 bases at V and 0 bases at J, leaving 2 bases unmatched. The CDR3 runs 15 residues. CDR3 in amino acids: CASSLARESSYEQYF. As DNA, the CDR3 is TGTGCCAGCAGCTTAGCGCGGGAGAGCTCCTACGAGCAGTACTTC. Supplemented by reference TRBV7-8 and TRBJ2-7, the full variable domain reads GAGVSQSPRYKVAKRGQDVALRCDPISGHVSLFWYQQALGQGPEFLTYFQNEAQLDKSGLPSDRFFAERPEGSVSTLKIQRTQQEDSAVYLCASSLARESSYEQYFGPGTRLTVT.

The CDR3 reads CASTGTRNTGELFF. The DNA for the CDR3 is TGTGCCAGCACCGGGACTAGGAACACCGGGGAGCTGTTTTTT. J is TRBJ2-2 and V is TRBV9; 8 bases are shared with TRBD2. The V and J ends lost 6 bases and 1 base, in that order; junction bases with no gene match: 2. Germline loops: CDR1 SGDLS, CDR2 YYNGEE. The CDR3 is 14 amino acids.